A single sample is the source of the 26 T cell receptor beta chains below, sequenced in a study of cytomegalovirus exposure and HLA in healthy donors. With 60 Vbeta and 13 Jbeta primers, the PCR was carried out. Repertoires were generated with immunoSEQ multiplex PCR, while TCRdb's copy carries only in-frame clones and drops some. The table has about 140,000 clones, 80% seen once. The sequencing sample was made of PBMCs. These receptors originate from a male donor in good health and CMV-seronegative.

V is TRBV10-3 and J is TRBJ1-6, with a tentative D call TRBD1 (5 bases). The CDR3 runs to 15 residues. V was trimmed by 5 bases and J by 9 bases, leaving 17 bases between them. Germline V CDR1 and CDR2: ENHRY, SYGVKD. The CDR3 region has the DNA TGTGCCATCAGTTCTGTCCCGGGGGAGGGTTCACCCCTCCACTTT. Translation gives CAISSVPGEGSPLHF.

The chain links TRBV6-1 to TRBJ2-7, with a possible D match to TRBD2 (5 bases). Trimming left V 0 bases short and J 3 bases short, with 12 bases between. The CDR3 contains 15 residues. From germline, CDR1 is MNHNS and CDR2 SASEGT. The CDR3 nucleotides read TGTGCCAGCAGTGAAGCGGGGAGCCCCTTCTACGAGCAGTACTTC. It yields the protein CASSEAGSPFYEQYF.

The rearrangement links TRBV28 to TRBJ2-7; 10 nucleotides line up with TRBD2. The trim removed 8 bases at V and 0 bases at J, leaving 10 bases unmatched. The V gene's germline CDR1 is MDHEN and CDR2 SYDVKM. This CDR3 is built from 16 residues. The CDR3 DNA is TGTGCCAGCGCTGCCGAGCGGGGGGGAAGCTCCTACGAGCAGTACTTC. Its protein is CASAAERGGSSYEQYF.

This chain uses TRBV9 with TRBJ2-1; D is ambiguous. This CDR3 is 15 amino acids long. CDR1 and CDR2 (germline): SGDLS, YYNGEE. The germline V and J ends were trimmed by 0 bases and 0 bases, with 7 bases remaining between them. The CDR3: CASSVAWSSYNEQFF. DNA for the CDR3: TGTGCCAGCAGCGTAGCCTGGAGCTCCTACAATGAGCAGTTCTTC.

V is TRBV4-1 and J is TRBJ2-7; D is unclear. Germline CDR1 MGHRA, CDR2 YSYEKL. There are 14 residues in the CDR3. Deletions cut 0 bases from V and 2 bases from J, with 8 bases between. CDR3 residues: CASSQELYPYEQYF. CDR3 nucleotide sequence: TGCGCCAGCAGCCAAGAACTTTACCCCTACGAGCAGTACTTC.

This sequence joins TRBV28 and TRBJ1-2, with TRBD1 matching 9 bases. The CDR3 is made up of 13 amino acids. Germline V gene data show CDR1 as MDHEN and CDR2 as SYDVKM. V was pared by 2 bases and J by 8 bases, with 3 bases of the junction left unmatched. The CDR3 region is CASSLTGGGGYTF. Written as DNA, the CDR3 is TGTGCCAGCAGTTTAACAGGGGGCGGGGGCTACACCTTC.

V and J are TRBV4-2 and TRBJ2-1, with D perhaps matching TRBD1 (6 bases). The CDR3 extends over 12 amino acids. Germline assignment: CDR1 LGHNA and CDR2 YNFKEQ. Trimming removed 3 bases from V and 6 bases from J, with 6 bases in between. CDR3 DNA sequence: TGTGCCAGCAGCCAGGACAGCAATGAGCAGTTCTTC. Translation gives CASSQDSNEQFF.

The V call is TRBV5-5, the J call TRBJ1-5; possibly TRBD1 for D (5 bases). Trimming cost V 4 bases and J 4 bases, with 12 bases left between them. This CDR3 is built from 14 residues. Germline loops: CDR1 SGHKS, CDR2 YYEKEE (reference sequence). CDR3 sequence: CASSPGLVNQPQHF. For the CDR3, the DNA is TGTGCCAGCAGCCCGGGACTGGTTAATCAGCCCCAGCATTTT.

This rearrangement joins TRBV27 to TRBJ1-1, with 12 bases aligning to TRBD1. The CDR3 covers 13 residues. Trimming removed 6 bases from V and 9 bases from J; junction bases left unmatched: 5. CDR1 is MNHEY and CDR2 is SMNVEV in the germline V gene (reference sequence). The CDR3 DNA sequence: TGTGCCAGCAGAGGGGACAGGGGGCGTAAAGCTTTCTTT. It is translated as CASRGDRGRKAFF.

The gene calls are TRBV27 and TRBJ2-7; D possibly corresponds to TRBD1 (6 bases). Trimming pared 8 bases from V and 12 bases from J, leaving 11 bases between. The CDR3 runs to 9 residues. The V gene's germline CDR1 is MNHEY and CDR2 SMNVEV (reference sequence). CDR3: CASSTGRYF. DNA for the CDR3: TGTGCCAGCTCGACAGGCAGGTACTTC.

The chain links TRBV18 to TRBJ2-7; D is ambiguous. CDR1 is KGHSH and CDR2 is LQKENI in the germline V gene. This CDR3 comprises 14 residues. The V end was cut by 6 bases, the J end by 0 bases, with 12 bases between. In DNA, the CDR3 is TGTGCCAGCTCTTCCGACTTCTACTCCTACGAGCAGTACTTC. It specifies CASSSDFYSYEQYF.

This clone appeared once. J is TRBJ1-5 and V is TRBV5-1; 10 bases are shared with TRBD1. CDR3 size: 16 residues. Germline V gene data show CDR1 as SGHRS and CDR2 as YFSETQ. J was trimmed by 6 bases and V by 4 bases; bases with no gene match: 10. CDR3 nucleotide sequence: TGCGCCAGCAGCCCAGAGGGACAGGGGTTCGGTCAGCCCCAGCATTTT. Its translation is CASSPEGQGFGQPQHF. The full variable domain, rest sourced from reference TRBV5-1 and TRBJ1-5, is KAGVTQTPRYLIKTRGQQVTLSCSPISGHRSVSWYQQTPGQGLQFLFEYFSETQRNKGNFPGRFSGRQFSNSRSEMNVSTLELGDSALYLCASSPEGQGFGQPQHFGDGTRLSIL.

V and J are TRBV4-3 and TRBJ1-2; D is possibly TRBD1 (6 bases). Germline V lookup: CDR1 LGHNA, CDR2 YSLEER. V was clipped by 2 bases and J by 14 bases, with 18 bases between them. The CDR3 covers 13 residues. The CDR3 nucleotides read TGCGCCAGCAGCCAAAACAGGGTACCCCCTCTAACCTTC. As protein: CASSQNRVPPLTF.

V is TRBV18 and J is TRBJ2-7; perhaps TRBD1 as D (5 bases). The germline CDR1 and CDR2 sequences are KGHSH and LQKENI. Between the trimmed V and J ends, which lost 2 bases and 5 bases, there was a span of 10 bases. The CDR3 spans 13 residues. Here the CDR3 reads CASSPGPGNEQYF. For the CDR3, the DNA is TGTGCCAGCTCACCAGGGCCAGGGAACGAGCAGTACTTC.

This clone appeared a few times. The J gene is TRBJ1-2, the V gene TRBV28; D remains unclear. CDR1 MDHEN and CDR2 SYDVKM come from the germline V gene. This CDR3 has 13 amino acids. Trimming took off 6 bases at V and 2 bases at J, with 10 bases between the two ends. CDR3 in amino acids: CASRLDTNYGYTF. The DNA for the CDR3 is TGTGCCAGCAGACTTGACACCAACTATGGCTACACCTTC.

V is TRBV5-1 and J is TRBJ2-2, with D possibly matching TRBD2 (5 bases). V dropped 2 bases and J dropped 6 bases, with 5 bases sitting between them. CDR1 is SGHRS and CDR2 is YFSETQ in the germline V gene. The CDR3 runs to 12 residues. For the CDR3, the DNA is TGCGCCAGCAGCTTCGGGGCCGGGGAGCTGTTTTTT. Encoded protein: CASSFGAGELFF.

The chain has TRBV25-1 and TRBJ1-6, with D perhaps TRBD1 (6 bases). The CDR3 runs to 17 residues. V dropped 1 base and J dropped 7 bases, with 17 bases sitting between them. Germline V gene lookup returns CDR1 MGHDK and CDR2 SYGVNS. This chain's CDR3 is CASSELSLTGGNSPLHF. The CDR3, as DNA: TGTGCCAGCAGTGAATTGTCACTGACGGGGGGCAATTCACCCCTCCACTTT.

This chain links TRBV10-2 with TRBJ2-1; 8 nucleotides agree with TRBD2. Germline CDR1 is WSHSY and CDR2 is SAAADI. J was trimmed by 9 bases and V by 7 bases; bases with no gene match: 11. This CDR3 has 14 residues. The DNA for the CDR3 is TGCGCCAGCAACTCCGGGACTAGAGCAGGTGAGCAGTTCTTC. The encoded protein is CASNSGTRAGEQFF.

The chain employs TRBV28 and TRBJ1-1; 10 nucleotides line up with TRBD1. The CDR3 has 16 amino acids. The ends lost 5 bases at V and 4 bases at J; junction bases unmatched: 10. Looked up from germline, CDR1 is MDHEN and CDR2 is SYDVKM. CDR3 amino acids: CASSARTGGVFTEAFF. For the CDR3, the DNA is TGTGCCAGCAGTGCTCGGACAGGGGGAGTGTTCACTGAAGCTTTCTTT.

This chain links TRBV7-2 with TRBJ2-7; 7 nucleotides line up with TRBD2. In germline, CDR1 is SGHTA, CDR2 FQGNSA. The CDR3 is 13 residues long. With V trimmed by 1 base and J by 6 bases, 3 bases remained unmatched. The CDR3 loop reads CASSLELASEQYF. The DNA of the CDR3 is TGTGCCAGCAGCTTAGAACTAGCGAGCGAGCAGTACTTC.

In this sample, this clone turned up once. Its ends do not fully match the called genes, so a read error is possible. V and J are TRBV7-9 and TRBJ2-7; 9 bases match TRBD1. Germline V gene sequence: CDR1 SEHNR, CDR2 FQNEAQ (reference sequence). This CDR3 has 18 residues. This CDR3 reads CSSSPTRLQGAASYEQYF. The CDR3 region has the DNA TGTTCCAGCAGCCCAACGCGTCTACAGGGGGCTGCGTCCTACGAGCAGTACTTC.

This clone is a singleton in its sample. This sequence joins TRBV4-3 and TRBJ2-7, with 10 nucleotides matching TRBD2. From germline, CDR1 is LGHNA and CDR2 YSLEER. V trimming: 5 bases; J trimming: 11 bases; junction bases outside the gene matches: 9. The CDR3 length is 13 residues. CDR3 loop: CASSISGTSVEYF. The DNA for the CDR3 is TGCGCCAGCAGCATTTCCGGGACTAGCGTGGAGTACTTC.

The chain joins TRBV5-4 to TRBJ1-2; D is unresolved. The ends were cut back, 3 bases at V and 8 bases at J, with 14 bases in the middle. Germline-derived CDR1 and CDR2 are SGHNT and YYREEE (reference sequence). This CDR3 has 13 residues. CDR3 DNA sequence: TGTGCCAGCAGCTCAGAGTCAGGTCGCGGCTACACCTTC. It codes for CASSSESGRGYTF. Full variable domain (outside the CDR3, taken from reference TRBV5-4 and TRBJ1-2): ETGVTQSPTHLIKTRGQQVTLRCSSQSGHNTVSWYQQALGQGPQFIFQYYREEENGRGNFPPRFSGLQFPNYSSELNVNALELDDSALYLCASSSESGRGYTFGSGTRLTVV.

The chain links TRBV15 to TRBJ2-7; 9 bases agree with TRBD2. Germline lookup yields CDR1 LNHNV and CDR2 YYDKDF (reference sequence). The CDR3 spans 15 residues. With 1 base clipped from V and 3 bases from J, the junction kept 4 bases outside the gene matches. DNA for the CDR3: TGTGCCACCAGCAGAGGGCTAGCGGGGATCTACGAGCAGTACTTC. Its protein is CATSRGLAGIYEQYF. The full variable domain, rest sourced from reference TRBV15 and TRBJ2-7, is DAMVIQNPRYQVTQFGKPVTLSCSQTLNHNVMYWYQQKSSQAPKLLFHYYDKDFNNEADTPDNFQSRRPNTSFCFLDIRSPGLGDTAMYLCATSRGLAGIYEQYFGPGTRLTVT.

This chain joins TRBV11-1 and TRBJ2-5, with D perhaps matching TRBD2 (5 bases). CDR3 length: 14 amino acids. Germline CDR1 and CDR2: SGHAT and FQDESV (reference sequence). Between the trimmed V and J ends, which lost 2 bases and 0 bases, there was a span of 7 bases. The CDR3 DNA follows: TGTGCCAGCAGCTTAATTAGCGACCAAGAGACCCAGTACTTC. Translated, it gives CASSLISDQETQYF.

This clone was recorded only once. This chain links TRBV7-9 with TRBJ2-2; perhaps TRBD1 as D (6 bases). The CDR3 covers 15 residues. The germline CDR1 and CDR2 sequences are SEHNR and FQNEAQ (reference sequence). Between the trimmed V and J ends, which lost 5 bases and 4 bases, there was a span of 14 bases. The CDR3 spells CASSANTGFTGELFF. CDR3 in DNA: TGTGCCAGCAGCGCGAATACAGGGTTCACCGGGGAGCTGTTTTTT.